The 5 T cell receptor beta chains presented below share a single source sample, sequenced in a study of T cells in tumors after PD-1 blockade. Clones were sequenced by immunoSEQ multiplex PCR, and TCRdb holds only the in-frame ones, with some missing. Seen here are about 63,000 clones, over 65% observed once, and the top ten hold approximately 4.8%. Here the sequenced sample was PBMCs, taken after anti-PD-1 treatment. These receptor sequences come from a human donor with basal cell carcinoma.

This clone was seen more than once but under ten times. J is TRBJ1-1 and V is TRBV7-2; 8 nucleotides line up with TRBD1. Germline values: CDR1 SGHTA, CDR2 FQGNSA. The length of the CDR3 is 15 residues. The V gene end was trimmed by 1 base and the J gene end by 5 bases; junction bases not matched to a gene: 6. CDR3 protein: CASSLVDRAGTEAFF. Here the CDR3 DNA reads TGTGCCAGCAGCTTAGTGGACAGGGCGGGAACTGAAGCTTTCTTT.

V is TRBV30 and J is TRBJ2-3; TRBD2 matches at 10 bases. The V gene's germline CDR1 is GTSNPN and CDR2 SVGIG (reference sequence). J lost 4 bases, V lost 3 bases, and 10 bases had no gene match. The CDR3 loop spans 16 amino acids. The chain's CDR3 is CAWSALAGHPADTQYF. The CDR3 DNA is TGTGCCTGGAGCGCACTAGCGGGGCACCCTGCAGATACGCAGTATTTT.

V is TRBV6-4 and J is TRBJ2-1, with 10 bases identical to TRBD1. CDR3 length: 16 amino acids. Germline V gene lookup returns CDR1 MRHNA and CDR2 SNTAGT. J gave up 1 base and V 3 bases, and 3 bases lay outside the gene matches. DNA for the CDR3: TGTGCCAGCAGTGAATCGGGACAGGGGTCCTACAATGAGCAGTTCTTC. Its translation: CASSESGQGSYNEQFF.

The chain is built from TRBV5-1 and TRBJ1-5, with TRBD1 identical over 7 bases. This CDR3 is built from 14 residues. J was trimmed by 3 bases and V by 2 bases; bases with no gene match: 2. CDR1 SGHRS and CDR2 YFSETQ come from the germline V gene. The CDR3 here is CASSLQGINQPQHF. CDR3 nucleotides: TGCGCCAGCAGCTTACAGGGGATCAATCAGCCCCAGCATTTT.

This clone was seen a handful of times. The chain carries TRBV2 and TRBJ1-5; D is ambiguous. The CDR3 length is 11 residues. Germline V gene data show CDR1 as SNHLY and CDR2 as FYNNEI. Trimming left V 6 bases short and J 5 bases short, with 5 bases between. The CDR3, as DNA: TGTGCCAGCAGCGGAGATCAGCCCCAGCATTTT. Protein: CASSGDQPQHF.